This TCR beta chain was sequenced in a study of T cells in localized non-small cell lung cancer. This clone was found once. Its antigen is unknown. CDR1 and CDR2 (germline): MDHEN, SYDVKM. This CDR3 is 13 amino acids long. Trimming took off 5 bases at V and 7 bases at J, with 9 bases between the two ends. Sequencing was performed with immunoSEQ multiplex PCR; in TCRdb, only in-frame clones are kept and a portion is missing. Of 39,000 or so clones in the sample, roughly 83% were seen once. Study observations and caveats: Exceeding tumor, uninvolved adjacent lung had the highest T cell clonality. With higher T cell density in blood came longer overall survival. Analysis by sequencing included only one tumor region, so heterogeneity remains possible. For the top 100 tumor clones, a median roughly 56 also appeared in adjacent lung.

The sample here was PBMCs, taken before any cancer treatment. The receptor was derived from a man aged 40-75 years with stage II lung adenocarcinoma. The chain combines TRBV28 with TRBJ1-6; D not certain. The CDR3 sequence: CASSGDWNSPLHF. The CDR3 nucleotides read TGTGCCAGCAGTGGCGACTGGAATTCACCCCTCCACTTT.